Following are 25 T cell receptor beta chains from one sample sequenced in a study of blood T cell repertoires in COVID-19. The table came from immunoSEQ multiplex PCR; TCRdb's copy has only in-frame clones and leaves some out. This repertoire shows 390,000 or so clones, roughly nine tenths found once; its top ten account for approximately 3%. Specimen: peripheral blood. These receptors were obtained from a woman in her thirties with COVID-19, enrolled during active disease.

This chain uses TRBV19 with TRBJ2-1; tentative D call: TRBD1 (5 bases). Per germline, CDR1 LNHDA and CDR2 SQIVND (reference sequence). The V end lost 2 bases, the J end lost 7 bases, and 9 bases lay between the germline ends. The CDR3 is 13 amino acids. CDR3 coding DNA: TGTGCCAGTAGTATACAGGGTCAGAATGAGCAGTTCTTC. Amino acid sequence: CASSIQGQNEQFF.

The chain carries TRBV11-2 and TRBJ2-1; the D gene is possibly TRBD2 (5 bases). This CDR3 contains 15 residues. CDR1 is SGHAT and CDR2 is FQNNGV in the germline V gene. V was pared by 1 base and J by 0 bases, with 7 bases between. CDR3 DNA sequence: TGTGCCAGCAGCTTAGCCGGGGTCTCCTACAATGAGCAGTTCTTC. It is translated as CASSLAGVSYNEQFF.

The chain carries TRBV5-1 and TRBJ2-5; 7 bases match TRBD1. This CDR3 comprises 15 residues. Germline loops: CDR1 SGHRS, CDR2 YFSETQ. J lost 3 bases, V lost 5 bases, and 10 bases had no gene match. The CDR3 coding sequence is TGCGCCAGCAGTCCGGGGACAGTAACCGAAGAGACCCAGTACTTC. The encoded protein is CASSPGTVTEETQYF.

This clone was detected once. The chain uses TRBV19 and TRBJ1-2; the match to TRBD1 covers 10 bases. CDR1 LNHDA and CDR2 SQIVND come from the germline V gene (reference sequence). The CDR3 totals 16 residues. The junction had 12 bases not matched to a gene; V was cut back by 8 bases and J by 3 bases. The CDR3 DNA follows: TGTGCCAGTCGTCCTAGTGGGACAGGGGTGTACTATGGCTACACCTTC. Translation: CASRPSGTGVYYGYTF.

The chain employs TRBV6-2 or TRBV6-3 and TRBJ2-3, with D possibly TRBD2 on 5 matching bases. The CDR3 has 14 amino acids. Trimming shortened V by 0 bases and J by 2 bases, and 6 bases separated the two germline ends. Looked up from germline, CDR1 is MNHEY and CDR2 is SVGEGT. The CDR3 reads CASSYSRDTDTQYF. Here the CDR3 DNA reads TGTGCCAGCAGTTACTCCCGGGACACAGATACGCAGTATTTT.

CDR3 DNA: TGTGCCAGCAGTTCCCCGGGACTAGCGGGAGGATACGAGCAGTACGTC. Translating it yields CASSSPGLAGGYEQYV. V gene TRBV6-2 or TRBV6-3 combines with J gene TRBJ2-7; 15 nucleotides match TRBD2. The germline V gene encodes CDR1 MNHEY and CDR2 SVGEGT. V lost 4 bases and J lost 4; bases outside the gene matches: 5. The CDR3 totals 16 residues.

The V gene is TRBV19, the J gene TRBJ2-5, with 11 positions matching TRBD2. Germline CDR1 and CDR2: LNHDA and SQIVND (reference sequence). V was clipped by 7 bases and J by 4 bases; unmatched bases: 11. This CDR3 comprises 16 residues. The CDR3 protein is CASKLAGEGLGETQYF. In DNA, the CDR3 is TGTGCCAGTAAACTAGCGGGAGAGGGTTTGGGAGAGACCCAGTACTTC. Drawing the rest from reference TRBV19 and TRBJ2-5, the complete variable domain is DGGITQSPKYLFRKEGQNVTLSCEQNLNHDAMYWYRQDPGQGLRLIYYSQIVNDFQKGDIAEGYSVSREKKESFPLTVTSAQKNPTAFYLCASKLAGEGLGETQYFGPGTRLLVL.

This clone has only one observation. The genes are TRBV6-5 and TRBJ2-5, with D tentatively TRBD2 (6 bases). The CDR3 sequence is 16 residues long. CDR1 MNHEY and CDR2 SVGAGI come from the germline V gene. With 0 bases removed from V and 4 bases from J, the gap between germline ends came to 15 bases. CDR3: CASSYSLGGEGETQYF. CDR3 bases: TGTGCCAGCAGTTACTCCCTCGGCGGGGAAGGAGAGACCCAGTACTTC.

This chain connects TRBV5-4 to TRBJ1-1, with 7 positions matching TRBD1. The CDR3 has 15 amino acids. Per germline, CDR1 SGHNT and CDR2 YYREEE (reference sequence). V gave up 4 bases and J gave up 5 bases; unmatched junction bases: 11. Here the CDR3 reads CASSIQGFDATEAFF. CDR3 bases: TGTGCCAGCAGCATACAGGGGTTCGATGCGACTGAAGCTTTCTTT.

The rearrangement links TRBV7-2 to TRBJ2-5; 9 nucleotides agree with TRBD1. Trimming cost V 2 bases and J 5 bases; bases outside gene matches: 9. Germline CDR1 reads SGHTA; CDR2 reads FQGNSA. The CDR3 runs 16 residues. DNA for the CDR3: TGTGCCAGCAGCTTATGGGGACAGGGTTGGAAGGAGACCCAGTACTTC. Protein product: CASSLWGQGWKETQYF.

The rearrangement joins TRBV13 to TRBJ2-3; unclear D gene. The germline V gene has CDR1 PRHDT and CDR2 FYEKMQ (reference sequence). The CDR3 runs 15 residues. V lost 3 bases, J lost 6 bases, and 16 bases lay in between. CDR3 protein: CASSFTGDPRDTQYF. The CDR3 DNA is TGTGCCAGCAGCTTCACTGGAGACCCGAGGGATACGCAGTATTTT.

The J gene is TRBJ2-7, the V gene TRBV7-2; no clear D. The CDR3 is made up of 12 amino acids. The V end was cut by 5 bases, the J end by 6 bases, with 11 bases between. CDR1 is SGHTA and CDR2 is FQGNSA in the germline V gene. The CDR3 spells CASSNPLPEQYV. CDR3 nucleotides: TGTGCCAGCAGCAATCCCCTCCCCGAGCAGTACGTC.

V is TRBV5-4 and J is TRBJ2-3, with 12 nucleotides matching TRBD2. The V and J ends lost 1 base and 5 bases, in that order; junction bases with no gene match: 8. Looked up from germline, CDR1 is SGHNT and CDR2 is YYREEE (reference sequence). The CDR3 extends over 17 amino acids. CDR3 DNA sequence: TGTGCCAGCAGCTTGCTACTAGCGGGAGGCCCGGGAGATACGCAGTATTTT. It codes for CASSLLLAGGPGDTQYF.

A single count supports this clone. This chain links TRBV2 with TRBJ2-3, with a possible D match to TRBD2 (7 bases). The ends were cut back, 8 bases at V and 5 bases at J, with 20 bases in the middle. CDR1 SNHLY and CDR2 FYNNEI come from the germline V gene. The CDR3 extends over 15 amino acids. The CDR3 DNA is TGTGCCAGCGGCGATCCGGGGGGCCTTTTAGATACGCAGTATTTT. Its protein is CASGDPGGLLDTQYF. Combining the CDR3 with reference TRBV2 and TRBJ2-3 gives the whole variable domain EPEVTQTPSHQVTQMGQEVILRCVPISNHLYFYWYRQILGQKVEFLVSFYNNEISEKSEIFDDQFSVERPDGSNFTLKIRSTKLEDSAMYFCASGDPGGLLDTQYFGPGTRLTVL.

The chain combines TRBV5-4 with TRBJ2-2; D gene uncertain. There are 16 residues in the CDR3. CDR1 SGHNT and CDR2 YYREEE come from the germline V gene (reference sequence). V was clipped by 0 bases and J by 5 bases, with 14 bases between them. CDR3 sequence (DNA): TGTGCCAGCAGCTTGGGCGAGAAGAGGTCGACCGGGGAGCTGTTTTTT. Residues: CASSLGEKRSTGELFF.

The chain couples TRBV9 to TRBJ2-7, with 8 bases aligning to TRBD2. CDR3 length: 16 amino acids. Germline V gene data show CDR1 as SGDLS and CDR2 as YYNGEE. The V gene end was trimmed by 0 bases and the J gene end by 3 bases; junction bases not matched to a gene: 8. The CDR3 coding sequence is TGTGCCAGCAGCGTAGTTAGCCTAGCGGGCTACTACGAGCAGTACTTC. Translating it yields CASSVVSLAGYYEQYF.

The chain links TRBV11-2 to TRBJ2-5; the match to TRBD2 covers 10 bases. The CDR3 is made up of 16 amino acids. J lost 6 bases, V lost 5 bases, and 12 bases had no gene match. The germline gives CDR1 SGHAT, CDR2 FQNNGV. The chain's CDR3 is CASSIGTSVEGKTQYF. In nucleotides, the CDR3 is TGTGCCAGCAGCATAGGGACTAGCGTTGAGGGGAAGACCCAGTACTTC.

This clone was seen only a few times. The chain employs TRBV13 and TRBJ2-7, with TRBD2 matching 10 bases. J gave up 4 bases and V 0 bases, and 3 bases lay outside the gene matches. The CDR3 spans 15 residues. Germline CDR1 reads PRHDT; CDR2 reads FYEKMQ (reference sequence). The CDR3 nucleotides read TGTGCCAGCAGCTTAGGCCCGACTAGCGGGTACGAGCAGTACGTC. Its translation: CASSLGPTSGYEQYV.

The CDR3 region is CASRTPSSGRGNEQFF. The DNA for the CDR3 is TGTGCCAGCAGAACACCCAGTAGCGGGAGAGGGAATGAGCAGTTCTTC. The chain carries TRBV28 and TRBJ2-1, with 9 positions matching TRBD2. Germline lookup yields CDR1 MDHEN and CDR2 SYDVKM. CDR3 length: 16 amino acids. Germline trimming cut 6 bases from V and 7 bases from J; bases unmatched to any gene: 13.

The chain is built from TRBV19 and TRBJ2-7, with TRBD1 identical over 9 bases. V dropped 6 bases and J dropped 6; count of bases not matched to a gene: 3. Germline V gene sequence: CDR1 LNHDA, CDR2 SQIVND (reference sequence). This CDR3 is built from 12 residues. The CDR3: CASSPTGGEQYV. The CDR3 DNA is TGTGCCAGTAGCCCGACAGGGGGCGAGCAGTACGTC.

The chain links TRBV27 to TRBJ2-3, with a weak D call TRBD2 (5 bases). The CDR3 is 17 residues long. Germline CDR1 and CDR2: MNHEY and SMNVEV (reference sequence). The V and J ends lost 10 bases and 2 bases respectively, with 25 bases between them. CDR3 sequence: CAITSHPVGGYTDTQYF. CDR3 coding DNA: TGTGCCATCACCTCACACCCCGTCGGCGGGTACACAGATACGCAGTATTTT.

The chain is built from TRBV10-3 and TRBJ1-1; no clear D gene. The CDR3 is 13 amino acids. CDR1 and CDR2 (germline): ENHRY, SYGVKD. With 6 bases removed from V and 4 bases from J, the gap between germline ends came to 12 bases. The CDR3 protein is CAIRGYRGTEAFF. In nucleotides, the CDR3 is TGTGCCATCAGAGGTTACCGGGGCACTGAAGCTTTCTTT.

The chain links TRBV3-1 (or the pseudogene TRBV3-2) to TRBJ2-4, with TRBD1 as a possible D gene (6 bases). CDR3 size: 15 residues. V gave up 4 bases and J gave up 5 bases, with 15 bases separating them. Per germline, CDR1 LGHDT and CDR2 YNNKEL (reference sequence). CDR3 in amino acids: CASSPSWDTQNIQYF. DNA for the CDR3: TGTGCCAGCAGCCCGTCTTGGGACACCCAAAACATTCAGTACTTC.

The V gene is TRBV2, the J gene TRBJ2-2; 8 positions match TRBD2. CDR1 and CDR2 from the germline V gene are SNHLY and FYNNEI. V dropped 6 bases and J dropped 4; count of bases not matched to a gene: 10. This CDR3 contains 16 residues. The CDR3 spells CASSPIAGRTTGELFF. The CDR3 nucleotides are TGTGCCAGCAGCCCTATAGCGGGAAGAACCACCGGGGAGCTGTTTTTT.

The chain carries TRBV28 and TRBJ2-7, with 8 bases matching TRBD1. With V trimmed by 6 bases and J by 9 bases, 7 bases remained unmatched. The CDR3 has 12 amino acids. CDR1 and CDR2 from the germline V gene are MDHEN and SYDVKM. The chain's CDR3 is CASSQGTGGQYF. CDR3 nucleotides: TGTGCCAGCAGCCAAGGAACAGGGGGGCAGTACTTC.